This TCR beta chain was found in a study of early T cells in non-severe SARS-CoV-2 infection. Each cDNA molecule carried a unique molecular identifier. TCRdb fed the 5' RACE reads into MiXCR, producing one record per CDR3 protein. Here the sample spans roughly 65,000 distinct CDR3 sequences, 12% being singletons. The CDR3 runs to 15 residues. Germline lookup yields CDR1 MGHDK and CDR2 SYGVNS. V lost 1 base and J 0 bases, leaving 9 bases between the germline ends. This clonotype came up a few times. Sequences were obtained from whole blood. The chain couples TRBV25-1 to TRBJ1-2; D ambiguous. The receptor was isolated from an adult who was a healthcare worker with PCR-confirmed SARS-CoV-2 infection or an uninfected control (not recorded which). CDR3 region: CASSESGVPNYGYTF. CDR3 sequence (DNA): TGTGCCAGCAGTGAATCAGGCGTTCCTAACTATGGCTACACCTTC.